This TCR beta chain came from a study of blood T cell repertoires in COVID-19. Whole-study context: The United States, Italy and Spain provided the acute and convalescent COVID-19 samples. Sample material is recorded as cDNA or gDNA derived from T cells, B-cell-depleted T cells, or PBMCs.

Germline trimming cut 6 bases from V and 0 bases from J; bases unmatched to any gene: 4. This CDR3 has 15 residues. Germline CDR1 reads SEHNR; CDR2 reads FQNEAQ (reference sequence). Original data processing: How many nucleated cells were present was estimated from reference gene primer amplification. Sequenced by immunoSEQ multiplex PCR; TCRdb stores in-frame clones only, minus some. Clone size and V and J calls were adopted from that table, with D and trimming inferred from the DNA. The data hold hundreds of thousands of clones, with roughly 85% observed a single time. Enrolment of Seattle patients took place during active infection, and they were followed longitudinally.

V and J are TRBV7-9 and TRBJ2-7, with TRBD1 matching over 11 bases. The TCR originated in a man over 45 with COVID-19, enrolled during active disease. Sequencing was done on a sample of peripheral blood. The CDR3 bases are TGTGCCAGCAGGAGGGACAGGGGGAACTCCTACGAGCAGTACTTC. The encoded protein is CASRRDRGNSYEQYF.